Listed below are T cell receptor beta chains from one sample, sequenced in a study of cytomegalovirus exposure and HLA in healthy donors. The protocol was immunoSEQ multiplex PCR, while the TCRdb copy is restricted to in-frame clones and leaves out a portion. The profile shows about 76,000 clones, around 80% of them singletons. The sequenced material came from PBMCs. These receptors all stem from a man aged 25-40 years in good health and CMV-seronegative. Each CDR3 is given with its conserved first and last residue. D genes are given only for firm matches.

J gene	V gene	D gene	CDR3 DNA	CDR3 protein
TRBJ1-5	TRBV27	TRBD1	TGTGCCAGCAGCCCAATCAGTGTCATGACAGGGGTCGGGCAGCCCCAGCATTTT	CASSPISVMTGVGQPQHF
TRBJ1-6	TRBV14	TRBD1	TGTGCCAGCAGCCACCGGACAGGAGAGAATTCACCCCTCCACTTT	CASSHRTGENSPLHF
TRBJ2-3	TRBV30	-	TGTGCCTGGAGTGTTTCGGGCACAGATACGCAGTATTTT	CAWSVSGTDTQYF
TRBJ2-2	TRBV28	-	TGTGCCAGCAGTTTGGCCCCCGGGAGAGGCACCGGGGAGCTGTTTTTT	CASSLAPGRGTGELFF
TRBJ2-3	TRBV5-6	TRBD2	TGTGCCAGCAGCTTCAGATTGTGGGGGACTAGCGGAGATACGCAGTATTTT	CASSFRLWGTSGDTQYF
TRBJ1-2	TRBV6-1	TRBD1	TGTGCCAGCAGTGAACTTGGACAGGGGAACTATGGCTACACCTTC	CASSELGQGNYGYTF
TRBJ2-5	TRBV7-2	-	TGTGCCAGCAGCGCCCGTTCAGGGGAGACCCAGTACTTC	CASSARSGETQYF
TRBJ1-2	TRBV14	-	TGTGCCAGCAGCCAATGGGCCGGAGGAGTATATGGCTACACCTTC	CASSQWAGGVYGYTF
TRBJ1-5	TRBV10-2	TRBD1	TGCGCCAGCAACTCCTTACCGGACAGGAATCAGCCCCAGCATTTT	CASNSLPDRNQPQHF
TRBJ2-2	TRBV6-4	TRBD2	TGTGCCAGCAGTGACAGCGGGGGGAACACCGGGGAGCTGTTTTTT	CASSDSGGNTGELFF
TRBJ2-7	TRBV7-9	-	TGTGCCAGCAGCGCCTCTCTTTCAGGGCCATACGAGCAGTACTTC	CASSASLSGPYEQYF
TRBJ2-2	TRBV18	TRBD1	TGTGCCAGCTCACCAGGAACAGGGGGCGGTCGAACCGGGGAGCTGTTTTTT	CASSPGTGGGRTGELFF
TRBJ1-2	TRBV5-6	-	TGTGCCAGCAGCTCCCGCCCCGACGGGGGCTACACCTTC	CASSSRPDGGYTF